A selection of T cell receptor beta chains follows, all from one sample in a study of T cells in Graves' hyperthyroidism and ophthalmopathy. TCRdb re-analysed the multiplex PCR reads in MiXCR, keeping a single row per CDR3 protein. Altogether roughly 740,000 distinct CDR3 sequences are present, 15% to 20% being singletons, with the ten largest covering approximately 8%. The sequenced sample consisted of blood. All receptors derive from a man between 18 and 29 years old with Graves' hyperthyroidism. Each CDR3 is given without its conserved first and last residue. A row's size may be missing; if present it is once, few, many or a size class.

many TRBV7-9 ASSRGTPFEHGYT
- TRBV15 ATSREQSQPQH
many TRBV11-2 ASSSGLAGDTGELF
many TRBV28 ASSLRTGRHEAF
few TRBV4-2 ASSQSELAEITDTQY
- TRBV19 ASSRGLAGKITGELF
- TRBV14 ASSQELYGGEQY
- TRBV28 ASSFGWSGGAYGYT
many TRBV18 ASSPSGTFPYEQY
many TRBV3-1 ASSQGGYDQETQY
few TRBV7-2 ASSLGWDRGIHEQY
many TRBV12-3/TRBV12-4 ASSDGPASAF
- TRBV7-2 ASRKERGATGELF
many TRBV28 ASSDAQETQY
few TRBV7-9 ASSPRTGKNTEAF
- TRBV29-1 STEGQLVAEAF
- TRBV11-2 ASSLDTRAGNTEAF
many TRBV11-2 ASSFGNRETQY
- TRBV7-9 ASSHGQGGYNEQF
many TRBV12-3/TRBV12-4 ASSWGGLAINYEQY
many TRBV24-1 ATSDSQNTEAF
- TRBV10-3 AISDPGQGETQY
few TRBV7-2 ASSFRHILNTGELF
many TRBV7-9 ASSLSFDEQF
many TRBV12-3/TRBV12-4 ASRRSPGLADNEQF
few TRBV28 ASSFRQLNEKLF
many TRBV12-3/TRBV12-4 ASSTPVGSLNTEAF
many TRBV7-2 ASSFGQGAFGETQY
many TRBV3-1 ASSPDRGREWLADTNEQF
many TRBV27 ASSFRTSGRAYEQY
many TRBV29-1 SVPTGGTEAF
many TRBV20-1 SASRLAGDTDTQY
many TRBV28 ASTTSRTGYGYT
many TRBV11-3 ASSFRGQGIYEQY
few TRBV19 ASRIPGTGNTGELF
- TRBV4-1 ASSQDLTASGSYNEQF
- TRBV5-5 ASSRWTRNNEQF
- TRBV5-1 ASSLMTSGGDEQY
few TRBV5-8 ASSPRQGAMNTEAF
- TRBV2 ASSERDRVTEAF
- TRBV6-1 ASSPKGTGANVLT
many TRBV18 ASSPGSVNEQY
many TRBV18 ASSPVRAYEQY
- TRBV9 ASSALAGDTQY
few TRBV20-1 SASLGGGRIYEQY
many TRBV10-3 AISGLGQGARGYT
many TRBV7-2 ASSLFGTGKYQETQY
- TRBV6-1 ASRRTYDSNQPQH
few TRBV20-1 SAGEKF
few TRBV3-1 ASSQEGTTVWETQY
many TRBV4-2 ASSQEGQGEAF
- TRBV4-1 ASSPMGQGNTEAF
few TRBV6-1 ASRDKGFDEQY
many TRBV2 ASTLIAGEGYNEQF
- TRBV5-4 ASSKTTGEEYEKLF